Presented here are 25 T cell receptor beta chains from one specimen sequenced in a study of shared clonotypes between healthy human individuals. Assay used: immunoSEQ multiplex PCR; TCRdb lists only in-frame clones, some missing. The sample shows around 1.1 million clones, more than 75% of them seen only once. Sequences were obtained from memory CD4+ T cells from PBMCs. The subset: CD45RA-negative fraction. Every receptor here comes from a man younger than 30 in good health. Some clones in this sample may be carry-over from other donors' samples.

This rearrangement joins TRBV5-1 to TRBJ1-2, with D possibly TRBD1 on 6 matching bases. From germline, CDR1 is SGHRS and CDR2 YFSETQ. The CDR3 length is 15 residues. The V gene lost 3 bases and the J gene lost 5 bases, with 17 bases spanning the gap. The CDR3 spells CASSSPTEGVYGYTF. For the CDR3, the DNA is TGCGCCAGCAGCTCCCCGACGGAGGGGGTTTATGGCTACACCTTC.

This clone has at least ten counts. V is TRBV7-8 and J is TRBJ2-5; 11 nucleotides line up with TRBD2. Germline V gene data show CDR1 as SGHVS and CDR2 as FQNEAQ. There are 17 residues in the CDR3. Losses at the gene ends were 1 base for V and 4 bases for J; bases not matched to a gene: 8. The CDR3 sequence: CASSLETSGIFRETQYF. CDR3 DNA sequence: TGTGCCAGCAGCTTAGAGACTAGCGGGATATTTCGAGAGACCCAGTACTTC.

The chain combines TRBV30 with TRBJ2-7, with TRBD1 identical over 9 bases. Germline CDR1 is GTSNPN and CDR2 is SVGIG (reference sequence). V trimming: 4 bases; J trimming: 5 bases; junction bases outside the gene matches: 6. The CDR3 is 13 residues long. The DNA of the CDR3 is TGTGCCTGGATAGACAGGGGGGTGAACGAGCAGTACTTC. It is translated as CAWIDRGVNEQYF.

This chain joins TRBV19 and TRBJ1-1; 7 bases are shared with TRBD1. Per the germline V gene, CDR1 is LNHDA and CDR2 is SQIVND (reference sequence). V was clipped by 6 bases and J by 3 bases; unmatched bases: 13. The length of the CDR3 is 16 residues. The CDR3 DNA is TGTGCCAGTAGCCGACTTAGGGGGCTTTGGTACACTGAAGCTTTCTTT. Translation gives CASSRLRGLWYTEAFF. The variable domain in full, with the rest retrieved from reference TRBV19 and TRBJ1-1, is DGGITQSPKYLFRKEGQNVTLSCEQNLNHDAMYWYRQDPGQGLRLIYYSQIVNDFQKGDIAEGYSVSREKKESFPLTVTSAQKNPTAFYLCASSRLRGLWYTEAFFGQGTRLTVV.

This chain links TRBV6-1 with TRBJ2-7, with D unresolved. The length of the CDR3 is 15 residues. The ends were cut back, 6 bases at V and 3 bases at J, with 18 bases in the middle. Germline CDR1 reads MNHNS; CDR2 reads SASEGT. The CDR3 region is CASRKTELTLYEQYF. In DNA, the CDR3 is TGTGCCAGCAGGAAAACGGAGCTTACCCTCTACGAGCAGTACTTC.

Comments on this clone: Different DNA sequences within this sample yield the same CDR3. The rearrangement uses TRBV2 and TRBJ1-5, with D unresolved. V dropped 4 bases and J dropped 4 bases, with 8 bases sitting between them. The length of the CDR3 is 13 residues. The germline gives CDR1 SNHLY, CDR2 FYNNEI. DNA of the CDR3: TGTGCCAGCAGTGGTTTGGGGAATCAGCCCCAGCATTTT. Translation: CASSGLGNQPQHF.

The J gene is TRBJ1-1, the V gene TRBV19; D is possibly TRBD1 (5 bases). The CDR3 spans 12 residues. The V end lost 3 bases, the J end lost 6 bases, and 8 bases lay between the germline ends. Germline loops: CDR1 LNHDA, CDR2 SQIVND (reference sequence). CDR3 sequence reads: CASSMSGPEAFF. The DNA of the CDR3 is TGTGCCAGTAGTATGTCGGGGCCTGAAGCTTTCTTT.

The count of this clone is one. The rearrangement joins TRBV6-5 to TRBJ2-1, with a weak D call TRBD2 (5 bases). V was clipped by 2 bases and J by 10 bases, with 9 bases between them. CDR3 length: 12 amino acids. Germline CDR1 and CDR2: MNHEY and SVGAGI. CDR3 nucleotide sequence: TGTGCCAGCAGTTACGGAGCGGTAGAGCAGTTCTTC. Translation: CASSYGAVEQFF.

This clone was recorded a few times. The chain employs TRBV6-1 and TRBJ2-3, with unresolved D. CDR3 length: 15 amino acids. Germline CDR1 reads MNHNS; CDR2 reads SASEGT. The V gene lost 2 bases and the J gene lost 2 bases, with 11 bases spanning the gap. Written as DNA, the CDR3 is TGTGCCAGCAGTGAACCTGGCAGAAACACAGATACGCAGTATTTT. Amino acid sequence: CASSEPGRNTDTQYF.

The chain uses TRBV5-1 and TRBJ2-3, with TRBD1 matching 9 bases. Germline CDR1 reads SGHRS; CDR2 reads YFSETQ. The CDR3 contains 15 residues. V was pared by 4 bases and J by 6 bases, with 9 bases of the junction left unmatched. The DNA of the CDR3 is TGCGCCAGCAGCGAACAGAGGACAGGGGCGGATACGCAGTATTTT. It is translated as CASSEQRTGADTQYF.

As DNA, the CDR3 is TGTGCCAGCAGCGTGGGGGATAGCTATGGAAACACCATATATTTT. Translating it yields CASSVGDSYGNTIYF. The V gene is TRBV9, the J gene TRBJ1-3, with D possibly matching TRBD1 (5 bases). This CDR3 comprises 15 residues. Trimming cost V 2 bases and J 3 bases, with 12 bases left between them. Germline CDR1 SGDLS, CDR2 YYNGEE.

This chain connects TRBV5-4 to TRBJ2-3, with TRBD2 matching over 11 bases. V dropped 4 bases and J dropped 6; count of bases not matched to a gene: 13. The CDR3 has 17 residues. Germline CDR1 and CDR2: SGHNT and YYREEE (reference sequence). DNA for the CDR3: TGTGCCAGCAGCCCGGGGACTAGCGGAGCCAATTTTGATACGCAGTATTTT. Protein: CASSPGTSGANFDTQYF.

The V and J genes are TRBV29-1 and TRBJ1-4; 10 nucleotides align to TRBD1. The germline V gene has CDR1 SQVTM and CDR2 ANQGSEA. The CDR3 has 13 residues. V lost 4 bases, J lost 8 bases, and 4 bases stayed unmatched. The DNA of the CDR3 is TGCAGCGTTGGGGACAGGGGATTGGAAAAACTGTTTTTT. Protein product: CSVGDRGLEKLFF.

The CDR3: CAISEGGSGYTDTQYF. The DNA for the CDR3 is TGTGCCATCAGTGAGGGGGGAAGCGGGTACACAGATACGCAGTATTTT. The V and J genes are TRBV10-3 and TRBJ2-3; a weak D match, TRBD2 (6 bases). The germline V and J ends were trimmed by 2 bases and 2 bases, with 14 bases remaining between them. This CDR3 spans 16 amino acids. CDR1 and CDR2 (germline): ENHRY, SYGVKD.

The rearrangement uses TRBV5-4 and TRBJ2-1; 9 bases map to TRBD2. The CDR3 sequence is 15 residues long. CDR1 SGHNT and CDR2 YYREEE come from the germline V gene (reference sequence). J gave up 9 bases and V 4 bases, and 11 bases lay outside the gene matches. CDR3: CASSLPGSGSVEQFF. In nucleotides, the CDR3 is TGTGCCAGCAGCCTCCCGGGTAGCGGGAGTGTTGAGCAGTTCTTC.

This chain uses TRBV28 with TRBJ1-5; a weak D match, TRBD1 (5 bases). The CDR3 consists of 16 residues. The V end was cut by 4 bases, the J end by 0 bases, with 13 bases between. Germline CDR1 is MDHEN and CDR2 is SYDVKM. CDR3 protein: CASSWGSGVSNQPQHF. CDR3 nucleotides: TGTGCCAGCAGTTGGGGCTCGGGGGTTAGCAATCAGCCCCAGCATTTT.

The J gene is TRBJ1-5, the V gene TRBV28; a weak D match, TRBD1 (5 bases). Germline lookup yields CDR1 MDHEN and CDR2 SYDVKM. The CDR3 extends over 14 amino acids. The V and J ends lost 6 bases and 6 bases respectively, with 15 bases between them. The CDR3 region has the DNA TGTGCCAGCAGACTTCCGGGGGTAAGTCAGCCCCAGCATTTT. Translated, it gives CASRLPGVSQPQHF.

This clone was recorded once. V usage is TRBV5-1 and J usage is TRBJ2-5; 8 bases are shared with TRBD1. Germline-derived CDR1 and CDR2 are SGHRS and YFSETQ. Losses at the gene ends were 5 bases for V and 2 bases for J; bases not matched to a gene: 11. The CDR3 is 16 amino acids. In DNA, the CDR3 is TGCGCCAGCAGAACCGGGACAGGTGGAGGGCAAGAGACCCAGTACTTC. Residues: CASRTGTGGGQETQYF.

This sequence joins TRBV4-2 and TRBJ1-2; D unclear. The CDR3 totals 15 residues. CDR1 LGHNA and CDR2 YNFKEQ come from the germline V gene. The V gene lost 2 bases and the J gene lost 4 bases, with 14 bases spanning the gap. The CDR3 here is CASSQPGSIGYGYTF. DNA of the CDR3: TGTGCCAGCAGCCAACCGGGCAGTATCGGCTATGGCTACACCTTC.

The CDR3 region is CATQDGTAGTMNQFF. Written as DNA, the CDR3 is TGTGCCACCCAGGATGGGACAGCTGGAACAATGAACCAGTTCTTC. V usage is TRBV10-3 and J usage is TRBJ2-1; TRBD1 matches at 7 bases. Losses at the gene ends were 10 bases for V and 13 bases for J; bases not matched to a gene: 22. Germline CDR1 reads ENHRY; CDR2 reads SYGVKD. This CDR3 contains 15 residues.

The chain employs TRBV12-5 and TRBJ2-1, with 7 positions matching TRBD1. The CDR3 length is 13 residues. CDR1 and CDR2 from the germline V gene are LGHNT and FRNRAP. The V gene end was trimmed by 5 bases and the J gene end by 6 bases; junction bases not matched to a gene: 4. The chain's CDR3 is CASGKGQINEQFF. In DNA form, the CDR3 reads TGTGCTAGTGGTAAGGGACAGATCAATGAGCAGTTCTTC. Supplemented by reference TRBV12-5 and TRBJ2-1, the full variable domain reads DARVTQTPRHKVTEMGQEVTMRCQPILGHNTVFWYRQTMMQGLELLAYFRNRAPLDDSGMPKDRFSAEMPDATLATLKIQPSEPRDSAVYFCASGKGQINEQFFGPGTRLTVL.

The chain recombines TRBV4-2 with TRBJ2-1, with 7 bases fitting TRBD2. The CDR3 sequence is 15 residues long. V was clipped by 1 base and J by 4 bases; unmatched bases: 4. The germline CDR1 and CDR2 sequences are LGHNA and YNFKEQ. The CDR3 nucleotides are TGTGCCAGCAGCCAAGGACTAGCCCGTTACAATGAGCAGTTCTTC. Encoded protein: CASSQGLARYNEQFF.

The chain joins TRBV2 to TRBJ2-2, with D possibly being TRBD1 or TRBD2 (6 bases each). The CDR3 contains 14 residues. Trimming stripped 4 bases from V and 5 bases from J, with 11 bases between. Germline-derived CDR1 and CDR2 are SNHLY and FYNNEI. The CDR3 DNA is TGTGCCAGCAGTGGGGTAGGGGGGACCGGGGAGCTGTTTTTT. Residues: CASSGVGGTGELFF.

The V gene is TRBV27, the J gene TRBJ1-1, with D maybe TRBD1 (6 bases). This CDR3 region has 16 residues. Germline V lookup: CDR1 MNHEY, CDR2 SMNVEV (reference sequence). Trimming took 4 bases from V and 4 from J, leaving 19 bases between them. The DNA for the CDR3 is TGTGCCAGCAGTTCCCCCGGCAGGGGAGTCCCCACTGAAGCTTTCTTT. It yields the protein CASSSPGRGVPTEAFF.

As concerns this clone: Within the sample, other DNA sequences also encode this same CDR3. The chain is built from TRBV29-1 and TRBJ2-7, with D possibly being TRBD1 or TRBD2 (6 bases each). The CDR3 loop spans 12 amino acids. Germline V gene sequence: CDR1 SQVTM, CDR2 ANQGSEA. Trimming removed 6 bases at V and 2 bases at J, with 11 bases between. CDR3 sequence (DNA): TGCAGCGTCGCTAGGGGGGCCTACGAGCAGTACTTC. Its protein is CSVARGAYEQYF.